This T cell receptor (beta chain) was sequenced for a study of beta chain features in type 1 diabetes. Study outcomes and limitations: Within each of all four CD4+ subsets, Type 1 diabetes patients had TCRB CDR3s that were moderately but significantly shorter. For patients and controls alike, PCR might favor shorter templates to the same degree.

With regard to this clone: As yet, its antigen is unknown.

Using CD45RO/CCR7/CD25/CD127/CD95/CD27, CD4+ naive, central memory, regulatory and stem cell-like memory cells were sorted. Reverse transcribing all isolated RNA meant expressed TCRB transcripts were sequenced. For naive, central memory and regulatory T cell samples, reads averaged roughly 3.7 million. TCRdb keeps only in-frame clones here, not all; method: immunoSEQ multiplex PCR. Of about 250,000 clones listed, roughly an eighth were seen once; the top ten hold roughly 0.024%. Sample: naive CD4+ T cells from blood. The sequence was collected from a woman aged 40 to 50 in good health.

The CDR3 region is CASSSGGSGGLYQETQYF. The CDR3 bases are TGTGCCAGCAGCTCCGGTGGTAGCGGGGGGCTGTACCAAGAGACCCAGTACTTC. The chain links TRBV5-4 to TRBJ2-5; 10 nucleotides agree with TRBD2. V was clipped by 3 bases and J by 0 bases; unmatched bases: 11. CDR1 SGHNT and CDR2 YYREEE come from the germline V gene (reference sequence). The CDR3 is 18 amino acids.